The 7 T cell receptor beta chains listed next were all sequenced from one sample in a study of spatial heterogeneity in lung cancer. TCRdb re-analysed the 5' RACE reads in MiXCR, keeping a single row per CDR3 protein. The profile shows about 94,000 distinct CDR3 sequences, less than 20% of them singletons. The time point here: blood at routine non-recurrence follow-up after resection. The sample in question was PBMCs, obtained at follow-up. Every receptor here comes from a male donor with early-stage non-small cell lung cancer.

The rearrangement links TRBV5-1 to TRBJ2-2, with 12 bases lining up with TRBD1. Trimming cost V 5 bases and J 6 bases; bases outside gene matches: 5. Germline assignment: CDR1 SGHRS and CDR2 YFSETQ. This CDR3 spans 15 amino acids. CDR3 nucleotide sequence: TGCGCCAGCAGTACCGGGACAGGGGGCCCCGGGGAGCTGTTTTTT. Translated: CASSTGTGGPGELFF. Complete variable domain (other parts from reference TRBV5-1 and TRBJ2-2): KAGVTQTPRYLIKTRGQQVTLSCSPISGHRSVSWYQQTPGQGLQFLFEYFSETQRNKGNFPGRFSGRQFSNSRSEMNVSTLELGDSALYLCASSTGTGGPGELFFGEGSRLTVL.

The chain joins TRBV20-1 to TRBJ2-1; D remains ambiguous. Germline V CDR1 and CDR2: DFQATT, SNEGSKA (reference sequence). This CDR3 comprises 13 residues. V was pared by 6 bases and J by 8 bases, with 17 bases between. In DNA form, the CDR3 reads TGCAGTGCAAACGGACCCTCAGGCGATGAGCAGTTCTTC. It codes for CSANGPSGDEQFF.

This chain connects TRBV6-4 to TRBJ2-2; 14 bases line up with TRBD2. V was clipped by 5 bases and J by 7 bases; unmatched bases: 6. In germline, CDR1 is MRHNA, CDR2 SNTAGT. The CDR3 has 16 amino acids. CDR3 sequence (DNA): TGTGCCAGCAGTCCGACTAGCGGGGGGGCCCACGGGGAGCTGTTTTTT. It translates to CASSPTSGGAHGELFF.

This clonotype was picked up a small number of times. This rearrangement joins TRBV12-3 or TRBV12-4 to TRBJ2-7, with TRBD2 as a possible D gene (6 bases). The CDR3 extends over 15 amino acids. V lost 2 bases, J lost 0 bases, and 11 bases lay in between. CDR3 nucleotide sequence: TGTGCCAGCAGTTTATCGGCGGGGAGCTCCTACGAGCAGTACTTC. This encodes CASSLSAGSSYEQYF.

The sample holds many counts of this clonotype. The chain's CDR3 is CASSPTTSGGLSYEQYF. The CDR3 DNA is TGTGCCAGCAGCCCCACGACTAGCGGGGGACTATCCTACGAGCAGTACTTC. The chain is built from TRBV4-2 and TRBJ2-7, with 12 bases fitting TRBD2. Germline V gene lookup returns CDR1 LGHNA and CDR2 YNFKEQ. V gave up 4 bases and J gave up 1 base; unmatched junction bases: 8. The CDR3 contains 17 residues.

The table lists this clonotype with a few counts. The chain has TRBV6-1 and TRBJ2-5; D is unclear. This CDR3 has 14 amino acids. Trimming shortened V by 6 bases and J by 1 base, and 12 bases separated the two germline ends. Looked up from germline, CDR1 is MNHNS and CDR2 is SASEGT. The CDR3 here is CASRPTVLQETQYF. The CDR3 nucleotides read TGTGCCAGCAGACCCACAGTACTCCAAGAGACCCAGTACTTC.

The rearrangement joins TRBV6-5 to TRBJ1-4, with D possibly being TRBD1 (5 bases). CDR3 length: 14 amino acids. V lost 5 bases and J 8 bases, leaving 15 bases between the germline ends. The germline gives CDR1 MNHEY, CDR2 SVGAGI. The CDR3 loop is CASSPGGGGEKLFF. CDR3 nucleotide sequence: TGTGCCAGCAGTCCTGGAGGCGGGGGGGAAAAACTGTTTTTT.